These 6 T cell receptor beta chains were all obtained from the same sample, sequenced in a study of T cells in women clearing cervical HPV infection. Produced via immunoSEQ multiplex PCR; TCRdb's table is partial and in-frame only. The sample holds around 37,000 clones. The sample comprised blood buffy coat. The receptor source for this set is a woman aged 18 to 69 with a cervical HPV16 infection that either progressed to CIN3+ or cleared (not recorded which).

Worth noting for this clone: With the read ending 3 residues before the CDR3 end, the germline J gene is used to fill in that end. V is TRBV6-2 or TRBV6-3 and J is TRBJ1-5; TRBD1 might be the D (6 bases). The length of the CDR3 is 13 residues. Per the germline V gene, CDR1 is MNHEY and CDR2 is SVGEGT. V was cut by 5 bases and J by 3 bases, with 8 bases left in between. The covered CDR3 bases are TGTGCCAGCAGTGGACAGTTCAATCAGCCC. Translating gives CASSGQFNQP. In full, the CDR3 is CASSGQFNQPQHF.

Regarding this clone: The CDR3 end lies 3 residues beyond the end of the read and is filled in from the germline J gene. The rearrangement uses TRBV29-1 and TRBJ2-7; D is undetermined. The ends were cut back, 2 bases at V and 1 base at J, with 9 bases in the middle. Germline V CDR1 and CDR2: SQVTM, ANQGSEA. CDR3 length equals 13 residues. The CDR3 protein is CSVETDISYEQYF. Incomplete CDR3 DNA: TGCAGCGTTGAAACAGATATTTCCTACGAG.

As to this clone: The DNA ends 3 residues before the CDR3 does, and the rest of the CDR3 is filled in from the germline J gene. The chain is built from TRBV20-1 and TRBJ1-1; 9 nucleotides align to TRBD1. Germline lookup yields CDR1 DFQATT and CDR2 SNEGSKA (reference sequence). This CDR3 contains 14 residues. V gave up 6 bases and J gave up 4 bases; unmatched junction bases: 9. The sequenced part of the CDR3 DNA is TGCAGTGCAGGAGTATCGACAGGGGGCACTGAA. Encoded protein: CSAGVSTGGTE. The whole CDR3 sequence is CSAGVSTGGTEAFF.

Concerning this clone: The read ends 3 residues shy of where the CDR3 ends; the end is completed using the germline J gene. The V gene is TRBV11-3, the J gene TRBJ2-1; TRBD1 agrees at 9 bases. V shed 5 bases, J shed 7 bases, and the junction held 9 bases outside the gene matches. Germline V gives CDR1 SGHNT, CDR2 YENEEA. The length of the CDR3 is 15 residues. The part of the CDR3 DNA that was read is TGTGCCAGCAGCCTAACCGGGACAGGGAGGAATGAG. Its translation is CASSLTGTGRNE. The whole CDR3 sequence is CASSLTGTGRNEQFF.

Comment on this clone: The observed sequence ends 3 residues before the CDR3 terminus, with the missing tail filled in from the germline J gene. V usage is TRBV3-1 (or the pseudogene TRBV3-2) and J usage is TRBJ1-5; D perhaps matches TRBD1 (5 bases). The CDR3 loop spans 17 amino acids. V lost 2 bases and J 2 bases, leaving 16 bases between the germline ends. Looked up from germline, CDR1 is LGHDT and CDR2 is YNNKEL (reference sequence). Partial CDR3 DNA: TGTGCCAGCAGCCAATCCCCCCTACAGGCCGGCAATCAGCCC. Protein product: CASSQSPLQAGNQP. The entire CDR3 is CASSQSPLQAGNQPQHF.

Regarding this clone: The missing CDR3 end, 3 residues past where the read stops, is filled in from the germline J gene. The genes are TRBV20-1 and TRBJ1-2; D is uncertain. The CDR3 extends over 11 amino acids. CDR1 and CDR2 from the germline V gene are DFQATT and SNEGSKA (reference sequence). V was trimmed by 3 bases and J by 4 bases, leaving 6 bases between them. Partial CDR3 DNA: TGCAGTGCTAGCCAGGCCTATGGC. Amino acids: CSASQAYG. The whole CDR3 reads CSASQAYGYTF.